This T cell receptor beta chain came from a study of CD8 T cells in Susac syndrome. From germline, CDR1 is MNHEY and CDR2 SVGAGI. This CDR3 comprises 15 residues. V lost 0 bases, J lost 11 bases, and 18 bases lay in between. Random hexamers primed reverse transcription of about 0.45 to 1 ug RNA. TCRdb re-called the immunoSEQ multiplex PCR reads with MiXCR, one entry per CDR3 protein. This sample has about 300,000 distinct CDR3 sequences, with around 89% found just once. The chain carries TRBV6-5 and TRBJ2-3, with TRBD2 as a possible D gene (6 bases). The receptor's source is a human donor with multiple sclerosis. Material: CD8+ T cells from PBMCs. The CDR3, as DNA: TGTGCCAGCAGTTACTCGATTTCTTCGGGGGATTTGCAGTATTTT. Protein sequence: CASSYSISSGDLQYF.